The 31 T cell receptor beta chains presented below share a single source sample, sequenced in a study of glioma-infiltrating T cells after dendritic cell vaccination. As to time point: after dendritic cell vaccination, including at tumor progression/relapse. Produced via immunoSEQ multiplex PCR; TCRdb's table is partial and in-frame only. The sample includes 50,000 to 55,000 clones, 75% to 90% seen only once; the top ten take roughly 5%. This sample comprised blood, obtained after dendritic cell vaccination. Receptors originate from a human donor with glioblastoma.

This clone was detected only once. This chain joins TRBV28 and TRBJ1-2; D unclear. The germline CDR1 and CDR2 sequences are MDHEN and SYDVKM. The CDR3 has 13 residues. Trimming shortened V by 2 bases and J by 7 bases, and 11 bases separated the two germline ends. Written as DNA, the CDR3 is TGTGCCAGCAGTTTAGACAAGGCCGTTGGCTACACCTTC. Encoded protein: CASSLDKAVGYTF.

The chain uses TRBV9 and TRBJ1-4; D remains unclear. CDR3 length: 15 residues. V was clipped by 1 base and J by 5 bases, with 12 bases between them. Germline CDR1 is SGDLS and CDR2 is YYNGEE. CDR3 residues: CASSVIGSGNEKLFF. In DNA, the CDR3 is TGTGCCAGCAGCGTAATCGGGTCGGGGAATGAAAAACTGTTTTTT.

CDR3 nucleotide sequence: TGTGCCAGCAGTTTATACCGGGGCGAGCAGTACTTC. It yields the protein CASSLYRGEQYF. This chain connects TRBV28 to TRBJ2-7, with a tentative D call TRBD2 (5 bases). Germline CDR1 and CDR2: MDHEN and SYDVKM. This CDR3 is built from 12 residues. With 1 base removed from V and 6 bases from J, the gap between germline ends came to 7 bases.

The V gene is TRBV2, the J gene TRBJ1-1; 8 bases are a match to TRBD1. Unmatched junction bases numbered 10, after V lost 6 bases and J lost 1 base. Looked up from germline, CDR1 is SNHLY and CDR2 is FYNNEI. The CDR3 is made up of 16 amino acids. The CDR3 DNA follows: TGTGCCAGCAGACAGATTCGGACAGGGAGGAACACTGAAGCTTTCTTT. It codes for CASRQIRTGRNTEAFF.

The chain combines TRBV28 with TRBJ2-6; 7 nucleotides align to TRBD1. V lost 5 bases to trimming and J lost 0 bases; unmatched junction nucleotides: 10. CDR1 is MDHEN and CDR2 is SYDVKM in the germline V gene. The CDR3 contains 18 residues. Written as DNA, the CDR3 is TGTGCCAGCAGTCCGCCGGACAGGCTTAGCTCTGGGGCCAACGTCCTGACTTTC. Its protein is CASSPPDRLSSGANVLTF.

V and J are TRBV4-1 and TRBJ2-1, with D uncertain. The V and J ends lost 1 base and 7 bases respectively, with 23 bases between them. CDR1 is MGHRA, CDR2 YSYEKL, per germline. The CDR3 length is 18 residues. CDR3 region: CASSQAGFIGEVRNEQFF. CDR3 sequence (DNA): TGCGCCAGCAGCCAAGCTGGTTTCATCGGAGAGGTACGGAATGAGCAGTTCTTC.

The table lists this clone with a count of one. CDR3 bases: TGTGCCAGCAGCTTATACGGGGGAGAGAACACTGAAGCTTTCTTT. Amino acid sequence: CASSLYGGENTEAFF. The chain couples TRBV5-6 to TRBJ1-1, with D possibly matching TRBD1 (5 bases). The V end lost 2 bases, the J end lost 1 base, and 12 bases lay between the germline ends. Germline V gives CDR1 SGHDT, CDR2 YYEEEE. CDR3 length: 15 residues.

As regards this clone: The conserved closing phenylalanine or tryptophan is absent in this CDR3, likely reflecting a read error. This chain links TRBV6-6 with TRBJ1-2; D uncertain. The CDR3 runs 11 residues. The germline CDR1 and CDR2 sequences are MNHNY and SVGAGI (reference sequence). V was cut by 4 bases and J by 4 bases, with 4 bases left in between. CDR3 region: CASSWGYGYTL. The CDR3 DNA is TGTGCCAGCAGTTGGGGCTATGGCTACACCCTC.

V and J are TRBV10-3 and TRBJ1-1, with D tentatively TRBD1 (6 bases). V was shortened by 8 bases and J by 2 bases, with 9 bases between the two germline ends. The V gene's germline CDR1 is ENHRY and CDR2 SYGVKD. The CDR3 consists of 12 residues. DNA for the CDR3: TGTGCCATCGGACAGATAAACACTGAAGCTTTCTTT. It encodes CAIGQINTEAFF.

In its sample, this clone was seen once. The chain carries TRBV21-1 and TRBJ2-5; the tabulated D call, TRBD2, remains unverified against the DNA. TRBV21-1 is described as a pseudogene. CDR3 length: 15 amino acids. In DNA, the CDR3 is TGTGCCAGCAGCACGGGACTAGCGGGTGGTGAGACCCAGTACTTC. It encodes CASSTGLAGGETQYF.

The chain uses TRBV19 and TRBJ1-2; 8 positions agree with TRBD1. CDR3 length: 15 residues. Per the germline V gene, CDR1 is LNHDA and CDR2 is SQIVND (reference sequence). With 1 base clipped from V and 4 bases from J, the junction kept 5 bases outside the gene matches. The CDR3 region has the DNA TGTGCCAGTAGTATAGTGGGGACAGGCTCCTATGGCTACACCTTC. It codes for CASSIVGTGSYGYTF.

The chain has TRBV4-3 and TRBJ1-2; TRBD1 might be the D (5 bases). V was shortened by 7 bases and J by 4 bases, with 16 bases between the two germline ends. The CDR3 runs 14 residues. Germline assignment: CDR1 LGHNA and CDR2 YSLEER. This chain's CDR3 is CASTRGLEGYGYTF. In nucleotides, the CDR3 is TGCGCCAGCACCCGGGGACTGGAGGGCTATGGCTACACCTTC.

The chain links TRBV9 to TRBJ2-5; D may be TRBD2 (6 bases). V lost 3 bases to trimming and J lost 5 bases, with 8 bases between them. The germline V gene has CDR1 SGDLS and CDR2 YYNGEE. This CDR3 has 12 residues. CDR3 coding DNA: TGTGCCAGCAGCGGGGGGGAGGAGACCCAGTACTTC. Protein: CASSGGEETQYF. Full variable domain (outside the CDR3, taken from reference TRBV9 and TRBJ2-5): DSGVTQTPKHLITATGQRVTLRCSPRSGDLSVYWYQQSLDQGLQFLIQYYNGEERAKGNILERFSAQQFPDLHSELNLSSLELGDSALYFCASSGGEETQYFGPGTRLLVL.

The V and J genes are TRBV28 and TRBJ1-5; maybe TRBD1 (6 bases). CDR3 size: 13 residues. V was cut by 10 bases and J by 7 bases, with 17 bases left in between. Germline CDR1 is MDHEN and CDR2 is SYDVKM. CDR3: CATRSPGTQPQHF. The CDR3 DNA follows: TGTGCCACCAGAAGTCCAGGGACACAGCCCCAGCATTTT. Looking up the rest from reference TRBV28 and TRBJ1-5 gives the full variable domain: DVKVTQSSRYLVKRTGEKVFLECVQDMDHENMFWYRQDPGLGLRLIYFSYDVKMKEKGDIPEGYSVSREKKERFSLILESASTNQTSMYLCATRSPGTQPQHFGDGTRLSIL.

This chain links TRBV19 with TRBJ1-5; D is uncertain. This CDR3 has 16 amino acids. Deletions cut 3 bases from V and 0 bases from J, with 12 bases between. Germline V gene lookup returns CDR1 LNHDA and CDR2 SQIVND (reference sequence). The CDR3, as DNA: TGTGCCAGTAGTATTGGGCCAGGCGATAGCAATCAGCCCCAGCATTTT. Amino acids: CASSIGPGDSNQPQHF.

The gene calls are TRBV5-1 and TRBJ1-2; maybe TRBD1 (6 bases). The germline CDR1 and CDR2 sequences are SGHRS and YFSETQ. V was shortened by 0 bases and J by 4 bases, with 10 bases between the two germline ends. The CDR3 sequence is 14 residues long. The CDR3 protein is CASSLEQGPYGYTF. The CDR3 DNA reads TGCGCCAGCAGCTTGGAACAGGGACCCTATGGCTACACCTTC.

The V call is TRBV29-1, the J call TRBJ2-1, with TRBD2 matching 7 bases. CDR1 and CDR2 (germline): SQVTM, ANQGSEA. This CDR3 has 15 residues. J lost 2 bases, V lost 3 bases, and 7 bases had no gene match. The CDR3 protein is CSVDFERGTYNEQFF. CDR3 in DNA: TGCAGCGTTGATTTCGAGCGGGGTACCTACAATGAGCAGTTCTTC.

The genes are TRBV2 and TRBJ1-2; D is uncertain. V was clipped by 6 bases and J by 4 bases, with 15 bases between them. In germline, CDR1 is SNHLY, CDR2 FYNNEI. This CDR3 has 14 amino acids. Written as DNA, the CDR3 is TGTGCCAGCAGCGGAAGGTGGAGACTCTATGGCTACACCTTC. Amino acids: CASSGRWRLYGYTF.

This chain joins TRBV11-2 and TRBJ2-2; D might be TRBD2 (6 bases). The CDR3 extends over 15 amino acids. In germline, CDR1 is SGHAT, CDR2 FQNNGV. The V and J ends lost 1 base and 7 bases respectively, with 13 bases between them. The CDR3 DNA reads TGTGCCAGCAGCTTAGGATCGGGCGGGGTCGGGGAGCTGTTTTTT. It specifies CASSLGSGGVGELFF.

V is TRBV18 and J is TRBJ1-5; D is uncertain. Trimming removed 3 bases from V and 4 bases from J, with 7 bases in between. CDR1 is KGHSH, CDR2 LQKENI, per germline. The CDR3 is 13 amino acids. Written as DNA, the CDR3 is TGTGCCAGCTCACCGCGGGGTAATCAGCCCCAGCATTTT. Its protein product is CASSPRGNQPQHF. Using reference TRBV18 and TRBJ1-5 for the parts outside the CDR3, the full variable domain is NAGVMQNPRHLVRRRGQEARLRCSPMKGHSHVYWYRQLPEEGLKFMVYLQKENIIDESGMPKERFSAEFPKEGPSILRIQQVVRGDSAAYFCASSPRGNQPQHFGDGTRLSIL.

This clone appeared once. The chain couples TRBV5-1 to TRBJ1-3; 10 bases fit TRBD1. The germline CDR1 and CDR2 sequences are SGHRS and YFSETQ. The CDR3 extends over 17 amino acids. Germline trimming cut 6 bases from V and 0 bases from J; bases unmatched to any gene: 9. The CDR3 region is CASTQMGQGSSGNTIYF. CDR3 bases: TGCGCCAGCACCCAGATGGGACAGGGGAGCTCTGGAAACACCATATATTTT.

The chain is built from TRBV11-3 and TRBJ2-7; a weak D match, TRBD1 (6 bases). Germline V gene data show CDR1 as SGHNT and CDR2 as YENEEA. The CDR3 covers 14 residues. V lost 3 bases and J lost 2, with 11 bases in between. The CDR3 DNA sequence: TGTGCCAGCAGCTTTGCGACAGGCCCCTACGAGCAGTACTTC. This translates into CASSFATGPYEQYF.

This chain connects TRBV14 to TRBJ2-3, with 8 bases matching TRBD1. The CDR3 is made up of 16 amino acids. CDR1 is SGHDN, CDR2 FVKESK, per germline. The V segment lost 2 bases and the J segment 2 bases; nucleotides outside the gene matches: 6. The CDR3 coding sequence is TGTGCCAGCAGCCAACGGACAGGGAATCCCACAGATACGCAGTATTTT. It is translated as CASSQRTGNPTDTQYF. The variable domain in full, completed from reference TRBV14 and TRBJ2-3, reads EAGVTQFPSHSVIEKGQTVTLRCDPISGHDNLYWYRRVMGKEIKFLLHFVKESKQDESGMPNNRFLAERTGGTYSTLKVQPAELEDSGVYFCASSQRTGNPTDTQYFGPGTRLTVL.

The chain has TRBV30 and TRBJ2-3, with D tentatively TRBD2 (5 bases). V dropped 0 bases and J dropped 6 bases, with 13 bases sitting between them. CDR1 and CDR2 (germline): GTSNPN, SVGIG (reference sequence). This CDR3 has 14 residues. The CDR3 bases are TGTGCCTGGAGTGTACGGCGGGTCTTTGATACGCAGTATTTT. It codes for CAWSVRRVFDTQYF.

The CDR3 reads CASSLTGTANTGELFF. CDR3 in DNA: TGCGCCAGCAGCTTAACCGGGACAGCGAACACCGGGGAGCTGTTTTTT. The chain combines TRBV5-1 with TRBJ2-2; 7 nucleotides line up with TRBD1. The CDR3 consists of 16 residues. Trimming cost V 2 bases and J 0 bases; bases outside gene matches: 4. CDR1 is SGHRS and CDR2 is YFSETQ in the germline V gene.

This rearrangement joins TRBV29-1 to TRBJ2-3, with TRBD1 matching 10 bases. Germline CDR1 and CDR2: SQVTM and ANQGSEA. This CDR3 has 15 residues. Trimming removed 7 bases from V and 1 base from J; junction bases left unmatched: 8. The CDR3 spells CSGVPGTGGTDTQYF. In nucleotides, the CDR3 is TGCAGCGGTGTGCCCGGGACAGGGGGCACAGATACGCAGTATTTT.

The rearrangement joins TRBV6-1 to TRBJ2-7; TRBD2 aligns across 8 bases. In germline, CDR1 is MNHNS, CDR2 SASEGT. J lost 3 bases, V lost 7 bases, and 8 bases had no gene match. This CDR3 is built from 14 residues. CDR3: CASTGGDLVYEQYF. The DNA of the CDR3 is TGTGCCAGCACCGGGGGGGACCTAGTCTACGAGCAGTACTTC.

The CDR3 here is CASSHQSTGTSEVSYNEQFF. CDR3 DNA: TGTGCCAGCAGCCACCAGAGCACCGGGACTAGCGAGGTCTCCTACAATGAGCAGTTCTTC. The rearrangement uses TRBV14 and TRBJ2-1; 10 positions agree with TRBD2. Trimming removed 3 bases from V and 0 bases from J; junction bases left unmatched: 14. Germline-derived CDR1 and CDR2 are SGHDN and FVKESK. The CDR3 length is 20 residues.

This clone was recorded once. The chain employs TRBV5-8 and TRBJ2-7; D remains unclear. The CDR3 consists of 14 residues. The V and J ends lost 0 bases and 0 bases respectively, with 7 bases between them. Germline CDR1 and CDR2: SGHTS and YDEGEE. CDR3 DNA: TGTGCCAGCAGCTTGGGGCAAAGCTCCTACGAGCAGTACTTC. Its protein product is CASSLGQSSYEQYF. Full variable domain (remainder filled in from reference TRBV5-8 and TRBJ2-7): EAGVTQSPTHLIKTRGQQATLRCSPISGHTSVYWYQQALGLGLQFLLWYDEGEERNRGNFPPRFSGRQFPNYSSELNVNALELEDSALYLCASSLGQSSYEQYFGPGTRLTVT.

The chain joins TRBV5-1 to TRBJ2-3, with D unresolved. This CDR3 is built from 16 residues. The germline V gene has CDR1 SGHRS and CDR2 YFSETQ. V lost 2 bases and J 3 bases, leaving 16 bases between the germline ends. The CDR3, as DNA: TGCGCCAGCAGCTTTTTCCCGACCACCGGGACAGATACGCAGTATTTT. It translates to CASSFFPTTGTDTQYF.

CDR3 sequence reads: CALSAGSSYEQYF. The CDR3 DNA sequence: TGTGCCTTATCGGCCGGGTCCTCCTACGAGCAGTACTTC. The chain is built from TRBV28 and TRBJ2-7; D is uncertain. The V and J ends lost 11 bases and 0 bases respectively, with 14 bases between them. Germline values: CDR1 MDHEN, CDR2 SYDVKM. The CDR3 length is 13 residues.